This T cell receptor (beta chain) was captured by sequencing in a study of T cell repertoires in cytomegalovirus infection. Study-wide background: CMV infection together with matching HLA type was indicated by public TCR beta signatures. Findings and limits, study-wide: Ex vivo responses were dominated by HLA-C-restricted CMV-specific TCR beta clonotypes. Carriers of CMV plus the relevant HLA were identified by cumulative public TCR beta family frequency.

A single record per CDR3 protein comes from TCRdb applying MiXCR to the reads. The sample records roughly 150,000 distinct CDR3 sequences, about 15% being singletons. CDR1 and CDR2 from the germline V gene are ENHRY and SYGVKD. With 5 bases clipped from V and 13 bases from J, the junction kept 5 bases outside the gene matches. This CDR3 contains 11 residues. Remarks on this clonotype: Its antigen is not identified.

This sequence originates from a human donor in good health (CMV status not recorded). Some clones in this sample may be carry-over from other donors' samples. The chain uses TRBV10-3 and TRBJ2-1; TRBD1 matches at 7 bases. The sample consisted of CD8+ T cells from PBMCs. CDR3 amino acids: CAISPGQLQFF. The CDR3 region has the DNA TGTGCCATCAGTCCGGGACAGCTACAGTTCTTC.